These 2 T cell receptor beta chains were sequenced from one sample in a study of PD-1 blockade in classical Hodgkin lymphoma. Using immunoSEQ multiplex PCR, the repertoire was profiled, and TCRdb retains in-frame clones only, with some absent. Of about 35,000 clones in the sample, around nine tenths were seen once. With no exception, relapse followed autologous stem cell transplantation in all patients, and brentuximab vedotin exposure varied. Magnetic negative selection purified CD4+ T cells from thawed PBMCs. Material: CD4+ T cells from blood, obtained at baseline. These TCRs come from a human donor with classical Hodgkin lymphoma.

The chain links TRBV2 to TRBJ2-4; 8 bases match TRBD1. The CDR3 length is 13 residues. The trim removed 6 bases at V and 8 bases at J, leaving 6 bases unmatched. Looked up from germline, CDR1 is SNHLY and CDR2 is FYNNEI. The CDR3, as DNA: TGTGCCAGCAGAGCCGGGACAGGTGACATTCAGTACTTC. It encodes CASRAGTGDIQYF.

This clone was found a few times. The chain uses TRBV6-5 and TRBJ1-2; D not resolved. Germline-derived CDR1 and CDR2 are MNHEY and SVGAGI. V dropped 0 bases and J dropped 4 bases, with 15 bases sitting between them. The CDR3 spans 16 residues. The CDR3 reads CASSYSFGSGTYGYTF. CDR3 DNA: TGTGCCAGCAGTTACTCATTCGGGTCGGGAACCTATGGCTACACCTTC.